This TCR beta chain was sequenced during a study of T cell responses to AZD1222 COVID-19 vaccine. Regarding the study as a whole: Repertoire sampling occurred only after the peak T cell response. Increases in Spike-specific TCR breadth and depth were seen after two AZD1222 doses. The sample set comprised mostly white British donors with more females, and clonal diversity was possibly underestimated.

Turning to this clone: Its target is not known.

The CDR3 sequence is 12 residues long. Germline values: CDR1 MNHEY, CDR2 SVGAGI. V was pared by 0 bases and J by 4 bases, with 3 bases between. TCRdb's table, derived via immunoSEQ multiplex PCR, lists solely in-frame clones and lacks some. The data contain around 170,000 clones, around 90% of them singletons. This sequence was found in an adult who received the AZD1222 COVID-19 vaccine. Sequences were derived from peripheral blood, sampled 28 days after the second AZD1222 dose. The rearrangement uses TRBV6-5 and TRBJ2-5, with D uncertain. The CDR3 region is CASSYSGETQYF. Written as DNA, the CDR3 is TGTGCCAGCAGTTACTCTGGAGAGACCCAGTACTTC.